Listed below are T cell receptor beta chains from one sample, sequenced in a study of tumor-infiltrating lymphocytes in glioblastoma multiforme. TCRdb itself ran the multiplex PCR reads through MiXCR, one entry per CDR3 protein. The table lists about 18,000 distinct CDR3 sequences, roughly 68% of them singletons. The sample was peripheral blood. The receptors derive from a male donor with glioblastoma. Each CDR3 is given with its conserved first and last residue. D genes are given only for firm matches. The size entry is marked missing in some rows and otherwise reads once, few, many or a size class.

CDR3nt: TGCAGTGCTAGGGCACTAGCGGGAGTTCACGAGCAGTACTTC
CDR3aa: CSARALAGVHEQYF
d_gene: TRBD2
j_gene: TRBJ2-7
abundance: .
v_gene: TRBV20-1
len: 14

CDR3nt: TGTGCCACCCGCCGCGCGGACAGCTCTGGAAACACCATATATTTT
CDR3aa: CATRRADSSGNTIYF
d_gene: .
j_gene: TRBJ1-3
abundance: once
v_gene: TRBV6-1
len: 15

CDR3nt: TGTGCCAGCATCCCCACTGGGCCTTTAGTGGGGGAGCAGTACTTC
CDR3aa: CASIPTGPLVGEQYF
d_gene: .
j_gene: TRBJ2-7
abundance: .
v_gene: TRBV11-2
len: 15

CDR3nt: TGCAGCGTTGGAGGGGCTGGCGGAAGTAATGAGCAGTTCTTC
CDR3aa: CSVGGAGGSNEQFF
d_gene: .
j_gene: TRBJ2-1
abundance: few
v_gene: TRBV29-1
len: 14

CDR3nt: TGCAATGCCAAAACAGGCCGCGGTCAGCCCCAGCATTTT
CDR3aa: CNAKTGRGQPQHF
d_gene: .
j_gene: TRBJ1-5
abundance: .
v_gene: TRBV20-1
len: 13

CDR3nt: TGCAGTGCCGGGACGGCTGGGGCCAACGTCCTGACTTTC
CDR3aa: CSAGTAGANVLTF
d_gene: .
j_gene: TRBJ2-6
abundance: .
v_gene: TRBV20-1
len: 13

CDR3nt: TGTGCCAGCAACTCGAGGGGGGGTGAGCAGTTCTTC
CDR3aa: CASNSRGGEQFF
d_gene: .
j_gene: TRBJ2-1
abundance: .
v_gene: TRBV11-3
len: 12

CDR3nt: TGTGCCAGCGGCTTTTACCATACCTACGAGCAGTACTTC
CDR3aa: CASGFYHTYEQYF
d_gene: .
j_gene: TRBJ2-7
abundance: .
v_gene: TRBV5-6
len: 13

CDR3nt: TGTGCCAGCAGTGACCGCGACACGCAGAAGAGCGAGCAGTACTTC
CDR3aa: CASSDRDTQKSEQYF
d_gene: .
j_gene: TRBJ2-7
abundance: .
v_gene: TRBV25-1
len: 15

CDR3nt: TGCAGCGTTGTAGCGGGAGGAGTAGGTGAGCAGTTCTTC
CDR3aa: CSVVAGGVGEQFF
d_gene: TRBD2
j_gene: TRBJ2-1
abundance: many
v_gene: TRBV29-1
len: 13

CDR3nt: TGCAGTGCTAGAGACTTATTTAGACAGAAAGGCTACACCTTC
CDR3aa: CSARDLFRQKGYTF
d_gene: .
j_gene: TRBJ1-2
abundance: .
v_gene: TRBV20-1
len: 14

CDR3nt: TGCAGCGTTGACAGCTACTATGGCTACACCTTC
CDR3aa: CSVDSYYGYTF
d_gene: .
j_gene: TRBJ1-2
abundance: .
v_gene: TRBV29-1
len: 11

CDR3nt: TGTGCCACCGGACGTGGGGAGGGCTACACCTTC
CDR3aa: CATGRGEGYTF
d_gene: .
j_gene: TRBJ1-2
abundance: many
v_gene: TRBV24-1
len: 11

CDR3nt: TGCAGTGTTGGGGACAGCACGGATACGCAGTATTTT
CDR3aa: CSVGDSTDTQYF
d_gene: TRBD1
j_gene: TRBJ2-3
abundance: .
v_gene: TRBV29-1
len: 12

CDR3nt: TGTGTCAGCAGTGGGGGACAGGGGAATGAAAAACTGTTTTTT
CDR3aa: CVSSGGQGNEKLFF
d_gene: TRBD1
j_gene: TRBJ1-4
abundance: .
v_gene: TRBV12-3/TRBV12-4
len: 14

CDR3nt: TGCAGCGTTGGGGCTAGCGGGAATGAGCAGTTCTTC
CDR3aa: CSVGASGNEQFF
d_gene: TRBD2
j_gene: TRBJ2-1
abundance: medium-sized
v_gene: TRBV29-1
len: 12

CDR3nt: TGCAGCGTCCAAACTAGCGACTCCTACGAGCAGTACTTC
CDR3aa: CSVQTSDSYEQYF
d_gene: TRBD2
j_gene: TRBJ2-7
abundance: many
v_gene: TRBV29-1
len: 13

CDR3nt: TGTGCCAGCAATCCGGGGCGAGGCTACGAGCAGTGCTTC
CDR3aa: CASNPGRGYEQCF
d_gene: .
j_gene: TRBJ2-7
abundance: .
v_gene: TRBV6-5
len: 13

CDR3nt: TGCGGTGCTAGAGATTTTCTAGCGGGCGGCACAGATACGCATTATTTT
CDR3aa: CGARDFLAGGTDTHYF
d_gene: TRBD2
j_gene: TRBJ2-3
abundance: .
v_gene: TRBV20-1
len: 16

CDR3nt: TGCGCCAGCAGCCAAGGACGTCTTCTAGCGGGAGAGGGCGAGCAGTACTTC
CDR3aa: CASSQGRLLAGEGEQYF
d_gene: TRBD2
j_gene: TRBJ2-7
abundance: many
v_gene: TRBV4-1
len: 17

CDR3nt: TGTGCCAGCAGCTTTGGGGGGGTGTCCAATGAGCAGTTCTTC
CDR3aa: CASSFGGVSNEQFF
d_gene: TRBD2
j_gene: TRBJ2-1
abundance: .
v_gene: TRBV11-2
len: 14

CDR3nt: TGTGCCAGCAGTTGGGGCGGGAGTATGGTTTTT
CDR3aa: CASSWGGSMVF
d_gene: TRBD2
j_gene: TRBJ2-2
abundance: many
v_gene: TRBV28
len: 11

CDR3nt: TGTGCCAGCAGCCTGCACAGGGAGATGCATCAGCCCCAGCATTTT
CDR3aa: CASSLHREMHQPQHF
d_gene: .
j_gene: TRBJ1-5
abundance: many
v_gene: TRBV5-6
len: 15

CDR3nt: TGTACCAGCAGGCCACGAGACTACGAGCAGTACTTC
CDR3aa: CTSRPRDYEQYF
d_gene: .
j_gene: TRBJ2-7
abundance: .
v_gene: TRBV11-2
len: 12

CDR3nt: TGTGCCAGCAGCTTAGATCGGGGGACCCAGTACTTC
CDR3aa: CASSLDRGTQYF
d_gene: .
j_gene: TRBJ2-5
abundance: .
v_gene: TRBV11-2
len: 12

CDR3nt: TGTGCCAGCAGTTCCGGGACAGCTACCTACGAGCAGTACTTC
CDR3aa: CASSSGTATYEQYF
d_gene: TRBD1
j_gene: TRBJ2-7
abundance: many
v_gene: TRBV27
len: 14

CDR3nt: TGTGCCAGCAGCTTAAGGGGGGGCAATCCCTACAATGAGCAGTTCTTC
CDR3aa: CASSLRGGNPYNEQFF
d_gene: .
j_gene: TRBJ2-1
abundance: few
v_gene: TRBV11-2
len: 16

CDR3nt: TGTGCCAGATCACCACCACTAGCGGGAAGCAATGAGCAGTTCTTC
CDR3aa: CARSPPLAGSNEQFF
d_gene: TRBD2
j_gene: TRBJ2-1
abundance: .
v_gene: TRBV18
len: 15

CDR3nt: TGCGCCAGCAGGTCTGGGGGGCAGGAGCACTTCTTC
CDR3aa: CASRSGGQEHFF
d_gene: .
j_gene: TRBJ2-1
abundance: .
v_gene: TRBV10-2
len: 12

CDR3nt: TGTGCCAGCATAGAGGGAGGGAGCCAGGCTGAAGCTTTCTTT
CDR3aa: CASIEGGSQAEAFF
d_gene: .
j_gene: TRBJ1-1
abundance: many
v_gene: TRBV28
len: 14

CDR3nt: TGTGCCAGCAGCTCGTATTTGCGGCAGTACTTC
CDR3aa: CASSSYLRQYF
d_gene: .
j_gene: TRBJ2-7
abundance: .
v_gene: TRBV11-2
len: 11

CDR3nt: TGTGCCAGCAGGACACGAGCCTACCAGTACTTC
CDR3aa: CASRTRAYQYF
d_gene: .
j_gene: TRBJ2-7
abundance: .
v_gene: TRBV11-2
len: 11

CDR3nt: TGTGCCAGCAGTCTAGGGCGGAATCAGGGCGAGCAGTTCTTC
CDR3aa: CASSLGRNQGEQFF
d_gene: .
j_gene: TRBJ2-1
abundance: few
v_gene: TRBV11-2
len: 14

CDR3nt: TGTGCCAGTAGCCCACCCCAAGGACAGGGATTCTACGAGCAGTACTTC
CDR3aa: CASSPPQGQGFYEQYF
d_gene: TRBD1
j_gene: TRBJ2-7
abundance: .
v_gene: TRBV7-9
len: 16

CDR3nt: TGTGCCAGCAGTACAGGGACAGGGGGTATAGAAGCTTTCTTT
CDR3aa: CASSTGTGGIEAFF
d_gene: TRBD1
j_gene: TRBJ1-1
abundance: few
v_gene: TRBV12-3/TRBV12-4
len: 14

CDR3nt: TGTGCCAGCATGGAAACAGGCCTCTCTAACTATGGCTACACCTTC
CDR3aa: CASMETGLSNYGYTF
d_gene: .
j_gene: TRBJ1-2
abundance: many
v_gene: TRBV6-5
len: 15

CDR3nt: TGCAGTGCTAGAGATGTCGGGGGGCAGGGTCTAGCTTTCTTT
CDR3aa: CSARDVGGQGLAFF
d_gene: .
j_gene: TRBJ1-1
abundance: .
v_gene: TRBV20-1
len: 14

CDR3nt: TGTGCCAGCGGCCCGAAGGATGGCTACACCTTC
CDR3aa: CASGPKDGYTF
d_gene: .
j_gene: TRBJ1-2
abundance: .
v_gene: TRBV28
len: 11

CDR3nt: TGTGCCAGCAGCTTAAACCCCCCCGGACTAGCGGGAGGGCTCCATGAGCAGTTCTTC
CDR3aa: CASSLNPPGLAGGLHEQFF
d_gene: TRBD2
j_gene: TRBJ2-1
abundance: .
v_gene: TRBV7-3
len: 19

CDR3nt: TGTACCAGCGTCCCACAGGGGAAAAACTACGAGCAGTACTTC
CDR3aa: CTSVPQGKNYEQYF
d_gene: TRBD1
j_gene: TRBJ2-7
abundance: .
v_gene: TRBV11-2
len: 14

CDR3nt: TGTGCCAGTAGACAAGACCTCACAGATACGCAGTATTTT
CDR3aa: CASRQDLTDTQYF
d_gene: .
j_gene: TRBJ2-3
abundance: few
v_gene: TRBV19
len: 13

CDR3nt: TGTGCCAACAGCTCTTCCGGGGGCCAATACTCCTACGAGCGGTACTTC
CDR3aa: CANSSSGGQYSYERYF
d_gene: .
j_gene: TRBJ2-7
abundance: .
v_gene: TRBV11-2
len: 16

CDR3nt: TGTGCCAGCAGCTTGATCGGAGCTCAGCCCCAGCATTTT
CDR3aa: CASSLIGAQPQHF
d_gene: .
j_gene: TRBJ1-5
abundance: .
v_gene: TRBV5-6
len: 13

CDR3nt: TGTGCCAGCAGCTTTAGGGATCGTGCTCAGGGTGGAAATTTC
CDR3aa: CASSFRDRAQGGNF
d_gene: .
j_gene: TRBJ2-1
abundance: .
v_gene: TRBV11-2
len: 14

CDR3nt: TGTGCCAGCAGCAGGGGAGATGTGAATGAGCAGTTCTTC
CDR3aa: CASSRGDVNEQFF
d_gene: .
j_gene: TRBJ2-1
abundance: .
v_gene: TRBV6-1
len: 13

CDR3nt: TGTGCCAGCAGCTCGAGGCAGGGGAGCTACAATGAGCGGTTCTTC
CDR3aa: CASSSRQGSYNERFF
d_gene: .
j_gene: TRBJ2-1
abundance: .
v_gene: TRBV11-2
len: 15

CDR3nt: TGTGCCAGCAGCCCATTAGAGGCCCAGTACTTC
CDR3aa: CASSPLEAQYF
d_gene: .
j_gene: TRBJ2-5
abundance: .
v_gene: TRBV6-1
len: 11

CDR3nt: TGTCCCATCAGCTTACGGGAGTCCACTGAGGCTCTCTTT
CDR3aa: CPISLRESTEALF
d_gene: .
j_gene: TRBJ1-1
abundance: .
v_gene: TRBV11-3
len: 13

CDR3nt: TGTGCCAGCAGCTTAGAGTCGGGAGGCTACAATGAGCAGTTCTTC
CDR3aa: CASSLESGGYNEQFF
d_gene: TRBD2
j_gene: TRBJ2-1
abundance: .
v_gene: TRBV11-2
len: 15

CDR3nt: TGTGCCAGCAGCCCTCCCCCCGGAGGGCCCTCAAATACGCAGTATTTT
CDR3aa: CASSPPPGGPSNTQYF
d_gene: .
j_gene: TRBJ2-3
abundance: .
v_gene: TRBV11-1
len: 16

CDR3nt: TGTGCCAGCAGCTTGTCGGGACAGATGAACACCGGGGAGCTGTTTTTT
CDR3aa: CASSLSGQMNTGELFF
d_gene: TRBD1
j_gene: TRBJ2-2
abundance: once
v_gene: TRBV5-4
len: 16

CDR3nt: TGTGCCGCGAGAAGTCCGAGGACCTACAATGAGCAGTTCTTC
CDR3aa: CAARSPRTYNEQFF
d_gene: .
j_gene: TRBJ2-1
abundance: .
v_gene: TRBV11-2
len: 14